The subject of this entry is one T cell receptor (beta chain). Which antigen it targets is not known. No base qualities exist here, and no much larger clone lies one base off it. This record belongs to a study of type 1 regulatory T cells (TCRdb year 2021). For the study in its entirety: An in vitro protocol by which a Tr1-enriched, alloantigen-specific CD4 T cell product named T-allo10 was generated was characterized in the study. T-allo10 was under clinical evaluation in patients with hematological malignancies receiving allogeneic hematopoietic stem cell transplantation. What the research found in general, with its limitations: Tr1 cells showed a more restricted TCR repertoire than non-Tr1 cells, which the study interpreted as alloantigen-induced clonal expansion.

From cysteine to phenylalanine, the CDR3 is 12 amino acids long. Only the CDR3 portion is preserved as DNA: 36 bases, with reading frame beginning at the first base. Relative to germline, V is 6 bases shorter and J is 6 bases shorter, with 12 bases between their ends. TCRdb shows the sequencer as Illumina MiSeq. TCRdb reran the public reads through fastp at Q25 and MiXCR, keeping productive beta chains. Each CDR3 protein appears once, grouped with its most common genes and DNA. The sample includes some 71,000 distinct CDR3 sequences, with more than 20% observed a single time. The ten largest clones represent less than 10% of the sample.

The rearranged chain carries TRBV12-3 or TRBV12-4 and TRBJ2-7, with a tentative D gene TRBD1 over 6 matching bases. Sample: cultured type 1 regulatory T (Tr1) cells, either the whole culture or a sorted fraction (not recorded which). The meaning of the sample's cell subset or site label: type 1 regulatory T cells sorted from the T-allo10 product. The TCR originated in a human donor in good health. The sequenced DNA: TGTGCCAGCAGCTGGGACATTGGCGAGCAGTACTTC. This sequence encodes CASSWDIGEQYF.